Shown below are 15 T cell receptor beta chains from a single sample sequenced in a study of vaccination and CD4 T cells after COVID-19. Once obtained from cultured CD4+ T cells, the DNA was sequenced using the Oncomine TCR Beta short-read assay. MiXCR, run by TCRdb on the PCR reads, gives a single entry per CDR3 protein. There are around 13,000 distinct CDR3 sequences in the sample; about 72% occur only once, and around a fifth lies in the top ten. What these receptors recognize is not known. The treatment is: 10-day PBMC culture with coronavirus spike peptide pools or control peptides (ViraFEST assay). Sequenced sample: CD4+ T cells from blood, cultured in vitro. These receptor sequences come from a human donor who had recovered from COVID-19.

This chain uses TRBV27 with TRBJ1-1; D not resolved. V shed 3 bases and J shed 3 bases, with 17 bases lying between them. The CDR3 contains 16 residues. In germline, CDR1 is MNHEY, CDR2 SMNVEV (reference sequence). The CDR3 nucleotides are TGTGCCAGCAGTTTCATTTCCAAAGGGAGGCACACTGAAGCTTTCTTT. It codes for CASSFISKGRHTEAFF.

The chain is built from TRBV6-1 and TRBJ1-2; a weak D match, TRBD1 (6 bases). CDR1 and CDR2 from the germline V gene are MNHNS and SASEGT. This CDR3 has 14 amino acids. Trimming pared 6 bases from V and 5 bases from J, leaving 16 bases between. CDR3: CASSPGGGVYGYTF. CDR3 bases: TGTGCCAGCAGCCCGGGGGGGGGCGTGTATGGCTACACCTTC.

This clonotype is labeled medium-sized. The J gene is TRBJ2-7, the V gene TRBV7-2; 9 positions agree with TRBD1. Germline assignment: CDR1 SGHTA and CDR2 FQGNSA. The CDR3 is 14 amino acids. The J segment lost 7 bases and the V segment lost 3 bases, leaving 7 bases of the junction unmatched. This CDR3 reads CASSFYGQGNEQYF. DNA of the CDR3: TGTGCCAGCAGCTTTTACGGACAGGGGAATGAGCAGTACTTC.

The V gene is TRBV27, the J gene TRBJ1-5; the match to TRBD1 covers 7 bases. This CDR3 contains 15 residues. The J segment lost 7 bases and the V segment lost 4 bases, leaving 10 bases of the junction unmatched. CDR1 MNHEY and CDR2 SMNVEV come from the germline V gene (reference sequence). CDR3 region: CASSSFGSGGQPQHF. The CDR3 DNA follows: TGTGCCAGCAGTTCCTTCGGGTCAGGGGGGCAGCCCCAGCATTTT.

The genes are TRBV19 and TRBJ2-3; 8 bases line up with TRBD1. CDR3 size: 15 residues. Per the germline V gene, CDR1 is LNHDA and CDR2 is SQIVND (reference sequence). V lost 3 bases and J lost 3; bases outside the gene matches: 5. This CDR3 reads CASSIPQGATDTQYF. CDR3 DNA: TGTGCCAGTAGTATTCCCCAGGGGGCAACAGATACGCAGTATTTT. The variable domain in full, completed from reference TRBV19 and TRBJ2-3, reads DGGITQSPKYLFRKEGQNVTLSCEQNLNHDAMYWYRQDPGQGLRLIYYSQIVNDFQKGDIAEGYSVSREKKESFPLTVTSAQKNPTAFYLCASSIPQGATDTQYFGPGTRLTVL.

The V call is TRBV20-1, the J call TRBJ1-5, with D possibly being TRBD1 (6 bases). The CDR3 sequence is 15 residues long. The germline CDR1 and CDR2 sequences are DFQATT and SNEGSKA (reference sequence). With 3 bases removed from V and 2 bases from J, the gap between germline ends came to 14 bases. CDR3: CSASRGGRGNQPQHF. As DNA, the CDR3 is TGCAGTGCTAGCCGGGGGGGCAGGGGCAATCAGCCCCAGCATTTT.

The chain couples TRBV9 to TRBJ1-2, with 9 positions matching TRBD1. The ends lost 3 bases at V and 5 bases at J; junction bases unmatched: 11. The CDR3 totals 16 residues. Germline loops: CDR1 SGDLS, CDR2 YYNGEE. The CDR3 DNA reads as TGTGCCAGCAGCGCGCCCACCGACAGGGGGTCGTATGGCTACACCTTC. Translation gives CASSAPTDRGSYGYTF.

This clonotype has just a few counts. The chain has TRBV7-8 and TRBJ1-6; TRBD1 matches at 7 bases. CDR1 is SGHVS, CDR2 FQNEAQ, per germline. This CDR3 is built from 16 residues. Losses at the gene ends were 6 bases for V and 2 bases for J; bases not matched to a gene: 7. The CDR3 DNA is TGTGCCAGCAGAACAGACAGGGCAACCTATAATTCACCCCTCCACTTT. Its protein is CASRTDRATYNSPLHF.

This chain joins TRBV2 and TRBJ2-5; D not certain. The germline gives CDR1 SNHLY, CDR2 FYNNEI. The CDR3 extends over 11 amino acids. V was cut by 6 bases and J by 1 base, with 3 bases left in between. The DNA of the CDR3 is TGTGCCAGCAGCTCCCAAGAGACCCAGTACTTC. The encoded protein is CASSSQETQYF.

The V gene is TRBV6-5, the J gene TRBJ1-5; 8 nucleotides line up with TRBD1. This CDR3 is built from 15 residues. J gave up 5 bases and V 1 base, and 4 bases lay outside the gene matches. Germline V gene sequence: CDR1 MNHEY, CDR2 SVGAGI. The CDR3 loop is CASSYYGTGHQPQHF. The CDR3 DNA reads as TGTGCCAGCAGTTACTATGGGACAGGTCATCAGCCCCAGCATTTT.

The V call is TRBV7-9, the J call TRBJ2-5; D may be TRBD2 (7 bases). V gave up 3 bases and J gave up 2 bases, with 10 bases separating them. CDR3 length: 14 amino acids. CDR1 and CDR2 (germline): SEHNR, FQNEAQ (reference sequence). CDR3 nucleotide sequence: TGTGCCAGCAGCTTCAGCGGGACACAAGAGACCCAGTACTTC. Protein: CASSFSGTQETQYF.

This sequence joins TRBV10-3 and TRBJ1-1, with 7 bases fitting TRBD1. The CDR3 sequence is 13 residues long. Germline CDR1 and CDR2: ENHRY and SYGVKD. V shed 10 bases and J 6 bases; nucleotides not matched to a gene: 11. The CDR3 nucleotides are TGTGCCAGCAGACACGACAGGGCCTCTGAAGCTTTCTTT. It specifies CASRHDRASEAFF.

V and J are TRBV7-6 and TRBJ2-5; D gene uncertain. Trimming took off 5 bases at V and 5 bases at J, with 9 bases between the two ends. This CDR3 has 12 residues. In germline, CDR1 is SGHVS, CDR2 FNYEAQ. The CDR3 DNA reads TGTGCCAGCAGCCCAGTAGTGGAGACCCAGTACTTC. Its translation is CASSPVVETQYF. Looking up the rest from reference TRBV7-6 and TRBJ2-5 gives the full variable domain: GAGVSQSPRYKVTKRGQDVALRCDPISGHVSLYWYRQALGQGPEFLTYFNYEAQQDKSGLPNDRFSAERPEGSISTLTIQRTEQRDSAMYRCASSPVVETQYFGPGTRLLVL.

This clonotype came up a few times. The chain links TRBV6-1 to TRBJ1-5; TRBD1 agrees at 7 bases. The germline V gene encodes CDR1 MNHNS and CDR2 SASEGT. J was trimmed by 2 bases and V by 6 bases; bases with no gene match: 4. The CDR3 spans 14 residues. The CDR3 reads CASSPTGGNQPQHF. CDR3 nucleotides: TGTGCCAGCAGCCCCACAGGGGGCAATCAGCCCCAGCATTTT.

The V call is TRBV27, the J call TRBJ1-1; 10 positions agree with TRBD1. The length of the CDR3 is 18 residues. V gave up 0 bases and J gave up 6 bases; unmatched junction bases: 13. Germline-derived CDR1 and CDR2 are MNHEY and SMNVEV (reference sequence). The CDR3 DNA follows: TGTGCCAGCAGTTTATCAGCCGGGACAGGGGACATATACGCTGAAGCTTTCTTT. As protein: CASSLSAGTGDIYAEAFF.